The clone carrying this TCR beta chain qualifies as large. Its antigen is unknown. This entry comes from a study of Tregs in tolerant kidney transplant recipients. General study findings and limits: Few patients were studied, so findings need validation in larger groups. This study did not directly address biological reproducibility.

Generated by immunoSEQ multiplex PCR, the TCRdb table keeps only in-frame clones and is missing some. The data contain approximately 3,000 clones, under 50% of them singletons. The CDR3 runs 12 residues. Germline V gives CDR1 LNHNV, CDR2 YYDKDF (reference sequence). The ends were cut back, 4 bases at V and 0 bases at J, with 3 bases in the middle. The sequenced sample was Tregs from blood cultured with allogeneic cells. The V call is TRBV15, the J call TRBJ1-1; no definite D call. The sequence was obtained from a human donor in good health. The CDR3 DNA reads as TGTGCCACCAGCAACGTGAACACTGAAGCTTTCTTT. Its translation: CATSNVNTEAFF.